The 31 T cell receptor beta chains given below trace back to one sample, sequenced in a study of T cell repertoires and HLA-DP antigens. These receptors lack a known antigen. Measured with immunoSEQ multiplex PCR; TCRdb has only the in-frame clones, and not every one. Of about 89,000 clones in the sample, 86% were seen once. Sequenced: CD4+ T cells from PBMCs. These receptors all come from a man aged 50 to 60 in good health and CMV-seronegative.

The genes are TRBV5-1 and TRBJ2-3, with 12 bases aligning to TRBD2. CDR3 length: 17 residues. The trim removed 0 bases at V and 2 bases at J, leaving 4 bases unmatched. CDR1 is SGHRS, CDR2 YFSETQ, per germline. The CDR3 nucleotides read TGCGCCAGCAGCTTGGGACTAGCGGGGGCCCTCACAGATACGCAGTATTTT. Its translation is CASSLGLAGALTDTQYF.

Concerning this clone: Additional DNA sequences in this sample encode the identical CDR3. The chain employs TRBV7-2 and TRBJ2-7, with D unclear. Germline assignment: CDR1 SGHTA and CDR2 FQGNSA. V was clipped by 5 bases and J by 0 bases, with 2 bases between them. CDR3 length equals 11 residues. CDR3 sequence (DNA): TGTGCCAGCAGCCCCTCCTACGAGCAGTACTTC. It translates to CASSPSYEQYF.

This chain uses TRBV5-1 with TRBJ2-5, with no clear D. Looked up from germline, CDR1 is SGHRS and CDR2 is YFSETQ. There are 14 residues in the CDR3. V was pared by 0 bases and J by 1 base, with 7 bases between. The CDR3 nucleotides are TGCGCCAGCAGCTTGGGCGGCCCCCAAGAGACCCAGTACTTC. Its translation is CASSLGGPQETQYF.

V usage is TRBV5-1 and J usage is TRBJ2-5; weak D call: TRBD1 (5 bases). V dropped 0 bases and J dropped 2 bases, with 5 bases sitting between them. This CDR3 has 13 amino acids. Germline CDR1 SGHRS, CDR2 YFSETQ. The CDR3 sequence is CASSLGQQETQYF. The CDR3 DNA sequence: TGCGCCAGCAGCTTGGGACAGCAAGAGACCCAGTACTTC.

V is TRBV30 and J is TRBJ1-1, with a possible D match to TRBD1 (5 bases). Trimming removed 3 bases at V and 4 bases at J, with 9 bases between. Germline assignment: CDR1 GTSNPN and CDR2 SVGIG (reference sequence). This CDR3 comprises 12 residues. CDR3 nucleotide sequence: TGTGCCTGGAGCAGGGTCGGCACTGAAGCTTTCTTT. Residues: CAWSRVGTEAFF.

CDR3 amino acids: CASSALSTGWTEAFF. CDR3 coding DNA: TGTGCCAGCAGTGCCCTCTCGACAGGCTGGACTGAAGCTTTCTTT. The chain couples TRBV6-1 to TRBJ1-1, with a possible D match to TRBD1 (6 bases). The V gene's germline CDR1 is MNHNS and CDR2 SASEGT. Trimming pared 4 bases from V and 5 bases from J, leaving 17 bases between. This CDR3 is built from 15 residues.

V is TRBV11-2 and J is TRBJ2-2; D possibly corresponds to TRBD1 (6 bases). Trimming removed 4 bases from V and 6 bases from J, with 12 bases in between. The CDR3 sequence is 14 residues long. CDR1 is SGHAT, CDR2 FQNNGV, per germline. CDR3 nucleotides: TGTGCCAGCAGCTCACCGGGACACCCCGGGGAGCTGTTTTTT. It specifies CASSSPGHPGELFF.

This clone has only one observation. The V gene is TRBV18, the J gene TRBJ1-5; possibly TRBD1 for D (5 bases). Germline CDR1 and CDR2: KGHSH and LQKENI. The CDR3 is 14 residues long. Trimming removed 2 bases at V and 8 bases at J, with 13 bases between. CDR3 amino acids: CASSPNRGGEPQHF. DNA for the CDR3: TGTGCCAGCTCACCAAACAGAGGAGGGGAGCCCCAGCATTTT.

V gene TRBV5-1 combines with J gene TRBJ2-7, with D maybe TRBD2 (5 bases). V lost 4 bases, J lost 2 bases, and 7 bases lay in between. This CDR3 has 12 residues. Germline-derived CDR1 and CDR2 are SGHRS and YFSETQ. The CDR3 reads CASSDGTYEQYF. DNA of the CDR3: TGCGCCAGCAGCGACGGGACCTACGAGCAGTACTTC.

The J gene is TRBJ2-7, the V gene TRBV9; D uncertain. This CDR3 is 15 amino acids long. CDR1 SGDLS and CDR2 YYNGEE come from the germline V gene. V gave up 4 bases and J gave up 0 bases, with 14 bases separating them. Written as DNA, the CDR3 is TGTGCCAGCAGCCCCTCCCGGAACCCCTCCTACGAGCAGTACTTC. Protein product: CASSPSRNPSYEQYF.

This clone came up a few times. The rearrangement joins TRBV19 to TRBJ1-1; 10 bases map to TRBD1. V shed 5 bases, J shed 6 bases, and the junction held 6 bases outside the gene matches. The CDR3 consists of 14 residues. Looked up from germline, CDR1 is LNHDA and CDR2 is SQIVND (reference sequence). CDR3 in DNA: TGTGCCAGTAGTGAAGGGACAGGGGAGCCTGAAGCTTTCTTT. Its protein is CASSEGTGEPEAFF.

This clone appeared once. This chain links TRBV5-6 with TRBJ2-1, with unresolved D. CDR3 length equals 15 residues. Trimming pared 4 bases from V and 0 bases from J, leaving 11 bases between. The germline gives CDR1 SGHDT, CDR2 YYEEEE. The CDR3 DNA follows: TGTGCCAGCAGCCCGGACGCGAGCTCCTACAATGAGCAGTTCTTC. Its translation is CASSPDASSYNEQFF.

V is TRBV4-1 and J is TRBJ2-1; D unclear. The germline gives CDR1 MGHRA, CDR2 YSYEKL. This CDR3 has 13 residues. V was trimmed by 0 bases and J by 7 bases, leaving 7 bases between them. The CDR3 DNA is TGCGCCAGCAGCCAAGAATGGGCAAATGAGCAGTTCTTC. It encodes CASSQEWANEQFF.

The rearrangement uses TRBV11-1 and TRBJ2-3, with 11 positions matching TRBD2. Germline assignment: CDR1 SGHAT and CDR2 FQDESV (reference sequence). V shed 5 bases and J 3 bases; nucleotides not matched to a gene: 4. The CDR3 is 15 amino acids. CDR3: CASSRGLAGTDTQYF. As DNA, the CDR3 is TGTGCCAGCAGCCGTGGACTAGCGGGTACAGATACGCAGTATTTT.

CDR3 loop: CASSKLAEGTSGNEQFF. The CDR3 region has the DNA TGTGCCAGCAGCAAACTAGCGGAGGGGACGTCAGGCAATGAGCAGTTCTTC. V usage is TRBV7-6 and J usage is TRBJ2-1; the match to TRBD2 covers 8 bases. The length of the CDR3 is 17 residues. Per the germline V gene, CDR1 is SGHVS and CDR2 is FNYEAQ. J gave up 6 bases and V 5 bases, and 15 bases lay outside the gene matches.

J is TRBJ2-1 and V is TRBV19; 8 bases match TRBD2. Germline loops: CDR1 LNHDA, CDR2 SQIVND (reference sequence). V was clipped by 7 bases and J by 0 bases; unmatched bases: 8. The CDR3 contains 16 residues. The CDR3 reads CASTRTGGSSYNEQFF. In nucleotides, the CDR3 is TGTGCCAGTACTCGAACGGGGGGGAGCTCCTACAATGAGCAGTTCTTC.

The genes are TRBV15 and TRBJ1-1; D gene uncertain. V lost 0 bases and J lost 3, with 17 bases in between. This CDR3 is 17 amino acids long. Germline CDR1 and CDR2: LNHNV and YYDKDF (reference sequence). The CDR3 here is CATSRDLRGRKDTEAFF. In DNA, the CDR3 is TGTGCCACCAGCAGAGATCTCCGTGGACGTAAGGACACTGAAGCTTTCTTT. Drawing the rest from reference TRBV15 and TRBJ1-1, the complete variable domain is DAMVIQNPRYQVTQFGKPVTLSCSQTLNHNVMYWYQQKSSQAPKLLFHYYDKDFNNEADTPDNFQSRRPNTSFCFLDIRSPGLGDTAMYLCATSRDLRGRKDTEAFFGQGTRLTVV.

The chain has TRBV14 and TRBJ1-2; 8 positions agree with TRBD1. V was clipped by 2 bases and J by 6 bases; unmatched bases: 5. Per germline, CDR1 SGHDN and CDR2 FVKESK. The CDR3 is 14 amino acids. The chain's CDR3 is CASSQQGALNGYTF. CDR3 coding DNA: TGTGCCAGCAGCCAACAGGGGGCTTTGAATGGCTACACCTTC. Full variable domain (rest looked up from reference TRBV14 and TRBJ1-2): EAGVTQFPSHSVIEKGQTVTLRCDPISGHDNLYWYRRVMGKEIKFLLHFVKESKQDESGMPNNRFLAERTGGTYSTLKVQPAELEDSGVYFCASSQQGALNGYTFGSGTRLTVV.

The chain is built from TRBV19 and TRBJ2-2; D is perhaps TRBD1 (6 bases). Germline assignment: CDR1 LNHDA and CDR2 SQIVND (reference sequence). Deletions cut 7 bases from V and 5 bases from J, with 14 bases between. The CDR3 has 14 residues. The CDR3 loop is CASNRVLRTGELFF. The CDR3, as DNA: TGTGCCAGTAACAGGGTGTTGCGGACCGGGGAGCTGTTTTTT.

The chain joins TRBV6-6 to TRBJ2-5, with D hard to call. Trimming took 0 bases from V and 5 from J, leaving 4 bases between them. Per germline, CDR1 MNHNY and CDR2 SVGAGI (reference sequence). The CDR3 is 12 amino acids. CDR3 DNA sequence: TGTGCCAGCAGTTACTCCCGGGAGACCCAGTACTTC. It codes for CASSYSRETQYF.

This clone was found once. This chain links TRBV19 with TRBJ2-1; TRBD2 matches 10 bases. Germline CDR1 is LNHDA and CDR2 is SQIVND (reference sequence). The CDR3 consists of 18 residues. The V gene end was trimmed by 4 bases and the J gene end by 0 bases; junction bases not matched to a gene: 9. CDR3 coding DNA: TGTGCCAGTAGTAGTGTGGGACTAGCGATAAGCTCCTACAATGAGCAGTTCTTC. As protein: CASSSVGLAISSYNEQFF.

This clone was detected only a few times. J is TRBJ2-1 and V is TRBV4-3; D is unresolved. Between the trimmed V and J ends, which lost 2 bases and 9 bases, there was a span of 17 bases. The CDR3 covers 15 residues. Germline CDR1 and CDR2: LGHNA and YSLEER. The CDR3 protein is CASSQSSAAPVEQFF. Written as DNA, the CDR3 is TGCGCCAGCAGCCAAAGTTCGGCTGCCCCAGTTGAGCAGTTCTTC.

This clone was observed a handful of times. This sequence joins TRBV28 and TRBJ1-2; 10 bases are a match to TRBD1. The CDR3 runs 16 residues. CDR1 MDHEN and CDR2 SYDVKM come from the germline V gene. The J segment lost 2 bases and the V segment lost 5 bases, leaving 8 bases of the junction unmatched. The CDR3 loop reads CASSVTRTGGNYGYTF. CDR3 nucleotide sequence: TGTGCCAGCAGTGTGACGAGGACAGGGGGAAACTATGGCTACACCTTC.

The chain uses TRBV18 and TRBJ1-4; D is unresolved. This CDR3 has 16 amino acids. Trimming left V 1 base short and J 0 bases short, with 9 bases between. The germline V gene has CDR1 KGHSH and CDR2 LQKENI. CDR3: CASSPRRVATNEKLFF. DNA for the CDR3: TGTGCCAGCTCACCACGGAGGGTTGCAACTAATGAAAAACTGTTTTTT.

The DNA of the CDR3 is TGTGCCAGCAGGACTTACAATGAGCAGTTCTTC. It specifies CASRTYNEQFF. The chain combines TRBV28 with TRBJ2-1, with D unresolved. Deletions cut 6 bases from V and 4 bases from J, with 4 bases between. This CDR3 is 11 amino acids long. The germline CDR1 and CDR2 sequences are MDHEN and SYDVKM.

The V gene is TRBV6-6, the J gene TRBJ1-1; no clear D. CDR1 is MNHNY, CDR2 SVGAGI, per germline (reference sequence). V was shortened by 5 bases and J by 6 bases, with 13 bases between the two germline ends. The CDR3 runs to 13 residues. CDR3 coding DNA: TGTGCCAGCAGTACCCAAGGACCCTCTGAAGCTTTCTTT. Amino acids: CASSTQGPSEAFF.

This rearrangement joins TRBV6-5 to TRBJ2-7; no clear D. CDR3 length: 12 amino acids. V was trimmed by 0 bases and J by 3 bases, leaving 3 bases between them. Looked up from germline, CDR1 is MNHEY and CDR2 is SVGAGI. The CDR3 spells CASSYSSYEQYF. The CDR3 coding sequence is TGTGCCAGCAGTTACTCCAGCTACGAGCAGTACTTC.

This chain joins TRBV6-5 and TRBJ2-2; 14 positions match TRBD2. Germline CDR1 reads MNHEY; CDR2 reads SVGAGI. The CDR3 consists of 16 residues. V shed 0 bases and J 6 bases; nucleotides not matched to a gene: 0. The CDR3 loop reads CASSYSTSGGAGELFF. Written as DNA, the CDR3 is TGTGCCAGCAGTTACTCGACTAGCGGGGGGGCCGGGGAGCTGTTTTTT.

This clone showed up just once. The chain is built from TRBV30 and TRBJ2-7; possible D gene TRBD1, 6 bases. The CDR3 sequence is 14 residues long. V was shortened by 5 bases and J by 3 bases, with 17 bases between the two germline ends. The germline V gene encodes CDR1 GTSNPN and CDR2 SVGIG (reference sequence). CDR3 sequence: CAWGPSGQLYEQYF. The DNA for the CDR3 is TGTGCCTGGGGCCCCTCCGGACAGCTCTACGAGCAGTACTTC.

This chain links TRBV5-1 with TRBJ2-4; 8 nucleotides align to TRBD2. The ends lost 0 bases at V and 5 bases at J; junction bases unmatched: 13. Germline-derived CDR1 and CDR2 are SGHRS and YFSETQ. The CDR3 loop spans 18 amino acids. The CDR3 sequence is CASSLGGSWARGENIQYF. CDR3 nucleotides: TGCGCCAGCAGCTTGGGCGGGAGTTGGGCGCGGGGGGAAAACATTCAGTACTTC.

CDR3 in amino acids: CASRAGGAGNTIYF. In nucleotides, the CDR3 is TGTGCCAGCCGGGCAGGGGGCGCTGGAAACACCATATATTTT. The chain joins TRBV28 to TRBJ1-3; 8 nucleotides match TRBD1. The CDR3 is 14 amino acids. The junction had 5 bases not matched to a gene; V was cut back by 8 bases and J by 2 bases. Germline assignment: CDR1 MDHEN and CDR2 SYDVKM.